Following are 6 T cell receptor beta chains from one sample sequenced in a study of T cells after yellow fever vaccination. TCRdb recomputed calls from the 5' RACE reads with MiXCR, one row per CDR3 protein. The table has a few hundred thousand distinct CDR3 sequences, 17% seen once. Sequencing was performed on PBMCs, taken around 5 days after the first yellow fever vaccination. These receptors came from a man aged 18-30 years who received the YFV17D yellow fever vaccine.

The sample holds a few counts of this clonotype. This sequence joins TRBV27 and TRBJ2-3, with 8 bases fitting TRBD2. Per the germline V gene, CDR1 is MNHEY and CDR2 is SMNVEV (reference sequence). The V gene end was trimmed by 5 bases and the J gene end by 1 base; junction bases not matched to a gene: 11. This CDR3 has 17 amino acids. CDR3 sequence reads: CASSTPSRGGRTDTQYF. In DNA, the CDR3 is TGTGCCAGCAGTACCCCCAGCCGGGGGGGACGCACAGATACGCAGTATTTT.

The DNA of the CDR3 is TGTGCCAGCAGCTTGACAGCCCCCACAGATACGCAGTATTTT. Its translation: CASSLTAPTDTQYF. The V and J genes are TRBV11-2 and TRBJ2-3, with a weak D call TRBD1 (5 bases). With 3 bases removed from V and 2 bases from J, the gap between germline ends came to 9 bases. Germline lookup yields CDR1 SGHAT and CDR2 FQNNGV. CDR3 length: 14 residues.

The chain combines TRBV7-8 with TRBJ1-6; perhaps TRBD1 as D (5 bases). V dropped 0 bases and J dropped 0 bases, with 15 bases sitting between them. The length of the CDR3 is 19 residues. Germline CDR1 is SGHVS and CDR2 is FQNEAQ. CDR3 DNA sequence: TGTGCCAGCAGCTTAGCTCCGGGGGAGGAGAGCTCCTATAATTCACCCCTCCACTTT. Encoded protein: CASSLAPGEESSYNSPLHF. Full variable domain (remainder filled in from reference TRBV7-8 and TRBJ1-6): GAGVSQSPRYKVAKRGQDVALRCDPISGHVSLFWYQQALGQGPEFLTYFQNEAQLDKSGLPSDRFFAERPEGSVSTLKIQRTQQEDSAVYLCASSLAPGEESSYNSPLHFGNGTRLTVT.

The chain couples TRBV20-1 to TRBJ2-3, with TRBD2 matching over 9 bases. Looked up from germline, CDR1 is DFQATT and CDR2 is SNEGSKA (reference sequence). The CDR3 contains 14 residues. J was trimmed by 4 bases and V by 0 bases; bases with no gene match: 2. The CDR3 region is CSARDVAGADTQYF. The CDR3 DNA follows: TGCAGTGCTAGAGACGTAGCGGGGGCAGATACGCAGTATTTT.

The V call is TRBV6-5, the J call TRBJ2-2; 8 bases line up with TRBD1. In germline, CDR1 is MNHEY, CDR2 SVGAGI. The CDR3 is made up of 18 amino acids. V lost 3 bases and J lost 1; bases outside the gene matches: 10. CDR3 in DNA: TGTGCCAGCAGTTATCTATCCATCGGACAGGGGAACACCGGGGAGCTGTTTTTT. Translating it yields CASSYLSIGQGNTGELFF.

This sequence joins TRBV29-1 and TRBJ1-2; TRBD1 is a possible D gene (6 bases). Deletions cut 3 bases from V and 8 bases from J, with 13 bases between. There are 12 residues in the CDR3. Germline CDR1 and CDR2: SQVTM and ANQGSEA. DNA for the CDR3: TGCAGCGTTGAGGGGGCAGGAGGGGGCTACACCTTC. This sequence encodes CSVEGAGGGYTF.